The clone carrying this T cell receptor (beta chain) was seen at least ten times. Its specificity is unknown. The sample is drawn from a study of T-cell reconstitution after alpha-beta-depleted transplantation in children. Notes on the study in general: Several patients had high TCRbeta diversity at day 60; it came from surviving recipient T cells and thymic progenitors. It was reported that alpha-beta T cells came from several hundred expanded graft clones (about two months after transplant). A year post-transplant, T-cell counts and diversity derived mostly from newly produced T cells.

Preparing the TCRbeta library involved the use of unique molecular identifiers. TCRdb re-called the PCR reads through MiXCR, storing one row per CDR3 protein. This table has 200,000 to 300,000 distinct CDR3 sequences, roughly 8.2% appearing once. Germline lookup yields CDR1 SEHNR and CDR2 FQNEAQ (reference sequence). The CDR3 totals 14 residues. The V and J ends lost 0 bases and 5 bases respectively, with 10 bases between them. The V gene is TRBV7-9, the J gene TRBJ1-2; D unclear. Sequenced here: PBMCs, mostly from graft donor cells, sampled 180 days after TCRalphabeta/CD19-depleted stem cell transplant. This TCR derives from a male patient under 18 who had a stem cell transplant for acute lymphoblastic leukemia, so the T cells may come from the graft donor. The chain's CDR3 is CASSLARVDYGYTF. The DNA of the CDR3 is TGTGCCAGCAGCTTAGCCCGGGTTGATTATGGCTACACCTTC.